This T cell receptor beta chain emerged from a study of blood T cell repertoires in COVID-19. Background on the study: Samples taken during acute and convalescent COVID-19 were collected in the United States, Italy and Spain. From T cells, B-cell-depleted T cells, or PBMCs came the material, which was cDNA or gDNA.

Measured with immunoSEQ multiplex PCR; TCRdb has only the in-frame clones, and not every one. Of tens of thousands of clones detected, less than 90% appear once; the ten largest clones hold 2% to 3%. This clone has a handful of counts. The V gene's germline CDR1 is SGHAT and CDR2 FQNNGV. The J segment lost 4 bases and the V segment lost 5 bases, leaving 9 bases of the junction unmatched. The CDR3 covers 15 residues. Sample: peripheral blood. The sequence was collected from a man in his fifties or sixties with acute or convalescent COVID-19. The rearrangement uses TRBV11-2 and TRBJ2-7; 9 bases fit TRBD1. The CDR3 DNA is TGTGCCAGCAGCGCCTTACAGGGGGCTAGTTACGAGCAGTACTTC. Amino acids: CASSALQGASYEQYF.